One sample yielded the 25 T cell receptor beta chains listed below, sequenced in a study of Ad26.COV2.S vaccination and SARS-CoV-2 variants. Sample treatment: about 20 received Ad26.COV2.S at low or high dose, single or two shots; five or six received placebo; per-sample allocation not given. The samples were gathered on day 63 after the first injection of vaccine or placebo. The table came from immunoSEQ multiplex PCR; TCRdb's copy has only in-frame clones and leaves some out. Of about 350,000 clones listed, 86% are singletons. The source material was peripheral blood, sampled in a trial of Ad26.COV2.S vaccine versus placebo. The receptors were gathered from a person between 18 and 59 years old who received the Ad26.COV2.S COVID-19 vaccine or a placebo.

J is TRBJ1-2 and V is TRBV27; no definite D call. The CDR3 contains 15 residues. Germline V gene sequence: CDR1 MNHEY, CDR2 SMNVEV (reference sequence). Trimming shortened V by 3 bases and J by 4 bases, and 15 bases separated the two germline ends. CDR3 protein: CASSFQDPFGYGYTF. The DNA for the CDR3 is TGTGCCAGCAGTTTTCAAGACCCCTTTGGCTATGGCTACACCTTC.

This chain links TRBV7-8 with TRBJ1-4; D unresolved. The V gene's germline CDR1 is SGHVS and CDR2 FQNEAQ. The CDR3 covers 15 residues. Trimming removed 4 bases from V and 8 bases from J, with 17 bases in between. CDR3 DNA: TGTGCCAGCAGCTCTGAGAGAATAGGCGTGGAAAAACTGTTTTTT. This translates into CASSSERIGVEKLFF.

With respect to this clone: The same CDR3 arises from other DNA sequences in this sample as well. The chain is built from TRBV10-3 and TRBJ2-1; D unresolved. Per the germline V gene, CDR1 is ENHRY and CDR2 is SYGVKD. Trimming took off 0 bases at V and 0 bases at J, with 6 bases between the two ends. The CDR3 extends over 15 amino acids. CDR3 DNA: TGTGCCATCAGTGAGTCCGGCAGCTCCTACAATGAGCAGTTCTTC. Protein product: CAISESGSSYNEQFF.

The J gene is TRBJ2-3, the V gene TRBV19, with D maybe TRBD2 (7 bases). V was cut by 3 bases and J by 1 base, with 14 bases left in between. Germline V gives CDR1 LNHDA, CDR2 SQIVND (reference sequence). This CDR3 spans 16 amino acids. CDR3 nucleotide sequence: TGTGCCAGTAGTATTTTGGGGAGGGGGGGCACAGATACGCAGTATTTT. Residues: CASSILGRGGTDTQYF.

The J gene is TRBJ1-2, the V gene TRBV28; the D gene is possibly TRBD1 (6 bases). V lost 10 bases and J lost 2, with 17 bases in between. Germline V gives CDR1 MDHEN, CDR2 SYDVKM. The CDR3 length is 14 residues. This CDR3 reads CATLRGAANYGYTF. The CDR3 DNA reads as TGTGCCACCCTGAGGGGGGCAGCGAACTATGGCTACACCTTC.

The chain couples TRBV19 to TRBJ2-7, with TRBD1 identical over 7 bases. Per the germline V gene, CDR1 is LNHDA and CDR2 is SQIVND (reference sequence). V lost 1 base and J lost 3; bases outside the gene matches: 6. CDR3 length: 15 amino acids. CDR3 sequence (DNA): TGTGCCAGTAGTATAGCCGGACAGGAGTTCTACGAGCAGTACTTC. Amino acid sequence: CASSIAGQEFYEQYF.

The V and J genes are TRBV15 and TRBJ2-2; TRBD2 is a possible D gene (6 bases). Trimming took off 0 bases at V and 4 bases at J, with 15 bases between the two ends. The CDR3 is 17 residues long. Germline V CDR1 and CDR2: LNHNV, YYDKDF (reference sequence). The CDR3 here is CATSRDRPSSGTGELFF. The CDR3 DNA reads TGTGCCACCAGCAGAGACCGGCCGAGTAGCGGCACCGGGGAGCTGTTTTTT.

This chain's CDR3 is CASSLEGRLWDTQYF. In nucleotides, the CDR3 is TGCGCCAGCAGCCTGGAAGGACGCTTGTGGGATACGCAGTATTTT. The chain couples TRBV5-1 to TRBJ2-3, with D unclear. Trimming cost V 4 bases and J 6 bases, with 18 bases left between them. CDR1 is SGHRS, CDR2 YFSETQ, per germline. The CDR3 runs to 15 residues.

The CDR3 here is CASSPRPENIQYF. The CDR3, as DNA: TGTGCCAGCAGTCCCCGACCAGAGAACATTCAGTACTTC. V is TRBV6-5 and J is TRBJ2-4, with D unclear. Trimming left V 5 bases short and J 7 bases short, with 12 bases between. CDR1 MNHEY and CDR2 SVGAGI come from the germline V gene. The CDR3 has 13 amino acids.

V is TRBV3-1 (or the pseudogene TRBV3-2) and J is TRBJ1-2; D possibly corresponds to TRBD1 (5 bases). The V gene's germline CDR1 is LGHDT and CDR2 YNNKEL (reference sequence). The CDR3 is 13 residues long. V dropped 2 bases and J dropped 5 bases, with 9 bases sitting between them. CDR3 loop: CASSQRGGYGYTF. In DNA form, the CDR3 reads TGTGCCAGCAGCCAACGGGGGGGTTATGGCTACACCTTC.

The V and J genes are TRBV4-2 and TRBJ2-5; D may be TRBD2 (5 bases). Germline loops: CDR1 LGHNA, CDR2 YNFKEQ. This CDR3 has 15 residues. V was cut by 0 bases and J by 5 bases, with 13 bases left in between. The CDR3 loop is CASSQEGPSRETQYF. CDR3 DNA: TGTGCCAGCAGCCAAGAAGGGCCTAGCAGGGAGACCCAGTACTTC.

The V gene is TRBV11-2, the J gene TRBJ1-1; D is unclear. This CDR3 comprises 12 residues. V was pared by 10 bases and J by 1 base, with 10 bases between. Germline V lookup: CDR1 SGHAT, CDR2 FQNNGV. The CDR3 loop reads CATALQNTEAFF. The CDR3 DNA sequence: TGTGCCACAGCACTACAGAACACTGAAGCTTTCTTT.

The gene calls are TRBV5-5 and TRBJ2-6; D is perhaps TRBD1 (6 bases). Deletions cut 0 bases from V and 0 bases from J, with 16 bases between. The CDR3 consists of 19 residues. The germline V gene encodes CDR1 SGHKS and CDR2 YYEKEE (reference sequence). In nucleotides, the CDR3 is TGTGCCAGCAGCTTGGCCACTTACAGGGCCGCCTCTGGGGCCAACGTCCTGACTTTC. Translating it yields CASSLATYRAASGANVLTF.

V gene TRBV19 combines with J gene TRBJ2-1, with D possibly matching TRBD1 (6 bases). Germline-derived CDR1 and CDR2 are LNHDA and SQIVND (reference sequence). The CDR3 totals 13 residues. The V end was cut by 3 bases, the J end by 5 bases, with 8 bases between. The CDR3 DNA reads TGTGCCAGTAGTATTTGGGACAACAATGAGCAGTTCTTC. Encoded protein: CASSIWDNNEQFF.

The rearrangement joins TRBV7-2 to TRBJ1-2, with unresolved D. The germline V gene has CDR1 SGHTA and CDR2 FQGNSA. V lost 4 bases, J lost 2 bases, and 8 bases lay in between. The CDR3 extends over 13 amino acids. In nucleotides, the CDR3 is TGTGCCAGCAGCTCGGACGGCAACTATGGCTACACCTTC. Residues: CASSSDGNYGYTF.

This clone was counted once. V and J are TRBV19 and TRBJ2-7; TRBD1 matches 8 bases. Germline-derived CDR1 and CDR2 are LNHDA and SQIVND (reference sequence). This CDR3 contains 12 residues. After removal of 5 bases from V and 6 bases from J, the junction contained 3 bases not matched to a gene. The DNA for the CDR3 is TGTGCCAGTAGTGGACAGGGTCGCGAGCAGTACTTC. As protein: CASSGQGREQYF.

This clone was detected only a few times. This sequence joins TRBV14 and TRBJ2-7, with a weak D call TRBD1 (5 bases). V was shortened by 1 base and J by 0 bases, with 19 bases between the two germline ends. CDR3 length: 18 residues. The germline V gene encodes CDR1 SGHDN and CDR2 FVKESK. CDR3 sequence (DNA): TGTGCCAGCAGCCAAGGGATTTGGGCTGACAGATACTCCTACGAGCAGTACTTC. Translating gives CASSQGIWADRYSYEQYF.

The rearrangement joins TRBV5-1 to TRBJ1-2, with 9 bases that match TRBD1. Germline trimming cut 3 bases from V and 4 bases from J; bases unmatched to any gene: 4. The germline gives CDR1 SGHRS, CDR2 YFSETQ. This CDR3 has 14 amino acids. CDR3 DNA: TGCGCCAGCAGCTCTGGGGGACAGGGCTATGGCTACACCTTC. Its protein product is CASSSGGQGYGYTF.

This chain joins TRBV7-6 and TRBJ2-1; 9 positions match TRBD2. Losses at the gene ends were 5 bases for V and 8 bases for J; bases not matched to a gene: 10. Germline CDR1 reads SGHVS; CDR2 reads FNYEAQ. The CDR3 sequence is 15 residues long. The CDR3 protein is CASSATSGGTHEQFF. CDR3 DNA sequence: TGTGCCAGCAGCGCGACTAGCGGAGGGACCCATGAGCAGTTCTTC.

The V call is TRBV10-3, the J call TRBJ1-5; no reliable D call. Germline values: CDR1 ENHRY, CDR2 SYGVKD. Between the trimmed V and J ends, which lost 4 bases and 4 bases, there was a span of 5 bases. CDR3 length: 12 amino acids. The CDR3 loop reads CAISGPNQPQHF. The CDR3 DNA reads TGTGCCATCAGTGGGCCGAATCAGCCCCAGCATTTT.

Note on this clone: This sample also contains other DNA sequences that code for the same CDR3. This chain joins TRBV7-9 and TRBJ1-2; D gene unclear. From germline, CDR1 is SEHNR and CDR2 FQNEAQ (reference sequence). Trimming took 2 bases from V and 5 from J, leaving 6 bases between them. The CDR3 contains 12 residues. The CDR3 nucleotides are TGTGCCAGCAGCTTATCCGATTATGGCTACACCTTC. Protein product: CASSLSDYGYTF.

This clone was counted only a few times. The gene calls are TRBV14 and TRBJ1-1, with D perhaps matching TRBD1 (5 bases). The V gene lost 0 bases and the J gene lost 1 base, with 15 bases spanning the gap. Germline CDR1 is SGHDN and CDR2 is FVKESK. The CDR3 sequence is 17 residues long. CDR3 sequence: CASSQDRLLRENTEAFF. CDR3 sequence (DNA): TGTGCCAGCAGCCAAGATAGGTTACTCAGGGAGAACACTGAAGCTTTCTTT.

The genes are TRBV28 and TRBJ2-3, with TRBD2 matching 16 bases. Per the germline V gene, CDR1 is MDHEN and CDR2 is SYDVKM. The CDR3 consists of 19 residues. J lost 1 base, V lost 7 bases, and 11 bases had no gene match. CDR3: CASIPLGLAGGPGTDTQYF. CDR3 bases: TGTGCCAGCATCCCTCTGGGACTAGCGGGAGGGCCGGGCACAGATACGCAGTATTTT.

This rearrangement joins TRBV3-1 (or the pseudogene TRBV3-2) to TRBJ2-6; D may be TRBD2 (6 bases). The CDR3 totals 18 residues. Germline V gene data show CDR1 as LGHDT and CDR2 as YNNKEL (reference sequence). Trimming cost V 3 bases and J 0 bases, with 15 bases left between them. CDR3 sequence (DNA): TGTGCCAGCAGCCATGGTTCGACGGGAGCCTCTGGGGCCAACGTCCTGACTTTC. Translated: CASSHGSTGASGANVLTF.

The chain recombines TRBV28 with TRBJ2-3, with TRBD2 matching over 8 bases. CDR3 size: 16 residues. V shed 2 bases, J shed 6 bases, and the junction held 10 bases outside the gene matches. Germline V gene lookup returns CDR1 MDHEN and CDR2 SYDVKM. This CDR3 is CASSLPGGVFGDTQYF. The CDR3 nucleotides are TGTGCCAGCAGTTTACCGGGGGGGGTTTTTGGGGATACGCAGTATTTT. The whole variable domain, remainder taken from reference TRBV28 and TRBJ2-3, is DVKVTQSSRYLVKRTGEKVFLECVQDMDHENMFWYRQDPGLGLRLIYFSYDVKMKEKGDIPEGYSVSREKKERFSLILESASTNQTSMYLCASSLPGGVFGDTQYFGPGTRLTVL.